Described below is a single TCR beta chain sequence and its context. Its antigen is not known. Treatment defined: 15 to 20 received Ad26.COV2.S at low or high dose, single or two shots; roughly five received placebo; per-sample allocation not given. The samples were gathered on day 63 after the first injection of vaccine or placebo. Germline V lookup: CDR1 ENHRY, CDR2 SYGVKD. J lost 6 bases, V lost 10 bases, and 16 bases had no gene match. The CDR3 loop spans 16 amino acids. The sample comes from a study of Ad26.COV2.S vaccination and SARS-CoV-2 variants. Study information: Ad26.COV2.S, an intramuscular injection, was given once or twice 56 days apart.

Overall study findings and caveats: Assessments of TCR breadth and depth may have underestimated the total T cell responses.

TCRdb keeps only in-frame clones here, not all; method: immunoSEQ multiplex PCR. The data show more than 300,000 clones, with more than 70% seen just once and less than 2% held by the top ten. The chain uses TRBV10-3 and TRBJ2-1, with 9 nucleotides matching TRBD2. The specimen comprised peripheral blood, sampled in a trial of Ad26.COV2.S vaccine versus placebo. This clonotype was sampled from a person between 18 and 65 years old who received the Ad26.COV2.S COVID-19 vaccine or a placebo. CDR3 protein: CATRGGGEEGVNEQFF. The CDR3 nucleotides are TGTGCCACGCGGGGCGGGGGGGAAGAAGGAGTCAATGAGCAGTTCTTC.